Given below is one T cell receptor beta chain in context. The antigen it binds to is not known. No base qualities exist here, and no much larger clone lies one base off it. The immunoSEQ Assay, a bias-controlled multiplex PCR, was used to amplify TCRbeta CDR3 regions from genomic DNA. As for how the authors treated the data: Nucleated cell counts per sample were estimated from amplification of reference gene primers within the assay. Sequence reads were collapsed and filtered to measure the absolute abundance of every unique TCRbeta CDR3 rearrangement. For each sample, productive Simpson clonality was calculated as the square root of Simpson's diversity index over productive rearrangements. Held by TCRdb, this immuneACCESS table contains in-frame sequences only and omits some clones. Under half of the omission traces to an unresolved V gene where checked; the cause of the rest is unknown. The V and J calls and clone size are taken from that table; D and trimming were inferred from the DNA. Present in this sample are 170,000 or so clones, 85% to 95% of which were seen just once. The ten largest clones capture approximately 0.48% of the sample.

Each collaborating institution followed its own protocols to collect whole blood in K2EDTA tubes. Collaborator samples were shipped for TCRbeta analysis as frozen whole blood, isolated PBMCs, or DNA extracted from either sample type. The sample comes from a study of blood T cell repertoires in COVID-19 (dated by TCRdb to the early 2020s). With regard to the full study: Collaborator samples came from the United States, Italy and Spain and covered acute and convalescent phases of COVID-19. The material from the prospective study consisted of cDNA or gDNA derived from T cells, B-cell-depleted T cells, or PBMCs. Where available, HLA class I and class II types were obtained from metadata supplied by the sample provider rather than from assay-based typing. Samples came from the ongoing ImmuneRACE study (first 160 participants) plus 1,254 subjects from 6 global collaborators. Subjects who had been exposed to COVID-19, were actively infected with it, or had recovered from it provided the deeply sampled blood TCRbeta repertoires that made up the dataset. The repertoires were released in a freely available public database meant as a resource for research on the immune response to SARS-CoV-2. A de-identified subject ID, COVID-19 status, age in years and sex were almost always included in the sample metadata.

What the work shows at the level of the full study, not this receptor alone: The quantity of clinical and demographic metadata differed by source and by participant and was supplied without curation.

V loses 5 bases of germline sequence and J loses 6 bases, and the interval between the two ends is 11 bases. Counted from cysteine to phenylalanine, this CDR3 has 13 amino acids. Kept here is only the CDR3 DNA, which spans 39 bases and is read in frame from base 1. From the germline V gene, CDR1 is SGHTA and CDR2 is FQGNSA. Input material: peripheral blood. The TCR was taken from a man aged 45-65 years with acute or convalescent COVID-19. The sequence links TRBV7-2 to TRBJ1-5, and perhaps TRBD1 as D gene, on 6 matching bases. At the DNA level, the sequence is TGTGCCAGCAGCCCAGGGGAGGGTCAGCCCCAGCATTTT. It codes for CASSPGEGQPQHF. Here the CDR3 is joined to the reference TRBV7-2 and TRBJ1-5 genes, and the full variable domain is: GAGVSQSPSNKVTEKGKDVELRCDPISGHTALYWYRQSLGQGLEFLIYFQGNSAPDKSGLPSDRFSAERTGGSVSTLTIQRTQQEDSAVYLCASSPGEGQPQHFGDGTRLSIL.